Listed below are T cell receptor beta chains from one sample, sequenced in a study of T cells after yellow fever vaccination. TCRdb called the 5' RACE reads again in MiXCR, with one record for every CDR3 protein. Among a few hundred thousand distinct CDR3 sequences listed, around 17% were seen once. The sample consisted of PBMCs, taken 5 days after the first yellow fever vaccination. The receptors shown here come from a man aged 18 to 30 who received the YFV17D yellow fever vaccine. Both conserved end residues are part of each CDR3. The D gene is left open where the match is weak. Some rows have no size entry. The others give once, few or many, or a class for an expanded clone.

>.|TRBV12-3/TRBV12-4|few|TRBJ1-2
CASSVAPRSGYTF
TGTGCCAGCAGTGTAGCCCCGCGAAGCGGCTACACCTTC
>.|TRBV5-1|.|TRBJ2-2
CASSPKRVGDAHTGELFF
TGCGCCAGCAGCCCAAAAAGAGTAGGGGACGCTCACACCGGGGAGCTGTTTTTT
>.|TRBV3-1|few|TRBJ1-2
CASSQGESGYTF
TGTGCCAGCAGCCAGGGTGAGAGCGGCTACACCTTC
>.|TRBV20-1|.|TRBJ2-5
CSARKELGVPGTQYF
TGCAGTGCTAGAAAGGAGTTGGGCGTACCGGGAACCCAGTACTTC
>.|TRBV7-9|.|TRBJ1-1
CASSLAARLNTEAFF
TGTGCCAGCAGCTTAGCGGCCAGGCTGAACACTGAAGCTTTCTTT
>TRBD1|TRBV7-2|many|TRBJ2-4
CASSFPPGQGGIQYF
TGTGCCAGCAGCTTCCCTCCGGGACAGGGTGGCATTCAGTACTTC
>.|TRBV20-1|few|TRBJ2-4
CSAPDSAKNIQYF
TGCAGTGCACCCGACAGTGCCAAAAACATTCAGTACTTC
>.|TRBV29-1|few|TRBJ2-5
CSVSPFGTYQETQYF
TGCAGCGTTTCCCCTTTTGGAACGTACCAAGAGACCCAGTACTTC
>TRBD1|TRBV29-1|few|TRBJ1-2
CSVAPDRAGYGYTF
TGCAGCGTTGCCCCAGACAGGGCCGGGTATGGCTACACCTTC
>.|TRBV20-1|.|TRBJ2-4
CSVGINIQYF
TGCAGTGTCGGAATAAACATTCAGTACTTC
>TRBD2|TRBV2|.|TRBJ2-2
CASLAGGTGELFF
TGTGCCAGCCTAGCGGGGGGCACCGGGGAGCTGTTTTTT
>.|TRBV9|.|TRBJ2-5
CASSVEGLGETQYF
TGTGCCAGCAGCGTAGAGGGCCTCGGAGAGACCCAGTACTTC
>.|TRBV2|.|TRBJ2-5
CASILAARGVETQYF
TGTGCCAGCATTCTCGCCGCCCGGGGAGTGGAGACCCAGTACTTC
>.|TRBV5-1|.|TRBJ2-3
CASSPGVGASTDTQYF
TGCGCCAGCAGCCCGGGGGTCGGGGCTAGCACAGATACGCAGTATTTT
>.|TRBV11-2|.|TRBJ2-7
CASSLEWGNYEQYF
TGTGCCAGCAGCTTAGAGTGGGGGAACTACGAGCAGTACTTC
>.|TRBV9|.|TRBJ2-3
CASSEGLGDSTDTQYF
TGTGCCAGCAGCGAGGGGCTAGGGGATAGCACAGATACGCAGTATTTT
>.|TRBV5-4|.|TRBJ2-3
CASSRPGDTQYF
TGTGCCAGCAGCCGTCCGGGGGATACGCAGTATTTT
>.|TRBV29-1|many|TRBJ2-2
CSVVAGGVDTNTGELFF
TGCAGCGTTGTGGCCGGGGGCGTGGATACTAACACCGGGGAGCTGTTTTTT
>TRBD1|TRBV19|.|TRBJ2-4
CASSIQTGGQYF
TGTGCCAGTAGTATTCAGACAGGGGGGCAGTACTTC
>.|TRBV24-1|few|TRBJ1-1
CATSDFGNTEAFF
TGTGCCACCAGTGATTTCGGGAACACTGAAGCTTTCTTT
>.|TRBV25-1|.|TRBJ2-5
CASSEYEIKGETQYF
TGTGCCAGCAGTGAATATGAGATTAAAGGAGAGACCCAGTACTTC
>.|TRBV19|few|TRBJ2-4
CASSIPGAGSAKNIQYF
TGTGCCAGTAGTATACCCGGCGCGGGGTCGGCCAAAAACATTCAGTACTTC
>TRBD1|TRBV14|few|TRBJ1-4
CASSQGTGWTEKLFF
TGTGCCAGCAGCCAGGGGACAGGGTGGACGGAAAAACTGTTTTTT
>.|TRBV7-9|.|TRBJ2-3
CASSRTVSDTQYF
TGTGCCAGCAGCCGGACCGTTTCAGATACGCAGTATTTT
>.|TRBV3-1|.|TRBJ1-4
CASSQGGRVREKLFF
TGTGCCAGCAGCCAAGGAGGCAGGGTGCGGGAAAAACTGTTTTTT
>TRBD2|TRBV27|many|TRBJ2-7
CASSLSLAGAYEQYF
TGTGCCAGCAGTTTAAGCCTAGCGGGCGCCTACGAGCAGTACTTC
>.|TRBV11-2|few|TRBJ2-3
CASSPIPGRSTQYF
TGTGCCAGCAGCCCAATACCGGGACGCTCTACGCAGTATTTT
>TRBD2|TRBV4-3|few|TRBJ2-3
CASSQDPSGGDTQYF
TGCGCCAGCAGCCAAGATCCTAGCGGGGGAGATACGCAGTATTTT
>TRBD2|TRBV4-3|.|TRBJ2-2
CASSLRRGGDTGELFF
TGCGCCAGCAGTCTTCGCCGGGGGGGCGACACCGGGGAGCTGTTTTTT
>.|TRBV3-1|.|TRBJ2-3
CASSKQVQSTHTQYF
TGTGCCTCCAGCAAGCAGGTCCAATCTACACATACGCAGTATTTT
>TRBD1|TRBV7-2|few|TRBJ2-7
CASSKGAYEQYF
TGTGCCAGCAGCAAGGGGGCGTACGAGCAGTACTTC
>.|TRBV6-1|.|TRBJ1-1
CASSLAAQGRGEAFF
TGTGCCAGCAGTCTCGCTGCCCAGGGACGGGGTGAAGCTTTCTTT
>TRBD1|TRBV12-3/TRBV12-4|.|TRBJ1-2
CASSLGTGGWGYTF
TGTGCCAGCAGTTTAGGGACAGGGGGCTGGGGCTACACCTTC
>TRBD2|TRBV3-1|.|TRBJ2-1
CTFTFEVSGTRGVNEQFF
TGTACCTTCACCTTCGAGGTATCAGGGACTAGGGGTGTGAATGAGCAGTTCTTC
>.|TRBV12-3/TRBV12-4|.|TRBJ2-1
CASSLSTQGRSYNEQFF
TGTGCCAGCAGTTTATCTACACAGGGACGCTCCTACAATGAGCAGTTCTTC
>TRBD1|TRBV12-3/TRBV12-4|few|TRBJ1-1
CASSTLDRGLLPLNTEAFF
TGTGCCAGCAGTACCCTGGACAGGGGGCTCCTCCCCCTGAACACTGAAGCTTTCTTT
>.|TRBV11-2|.|TRBJ2-3
CASSPTSSTDTQYF
TGTGCCAGCAGCCCTACTAGCTCCACAGATACGCAGTATTTT
>.|TRBV7-6|few|TRBJ1-6
CASSLEDSLYSPLHF
TGTGCCAGCAGCTTAGAGGACAGTCTTTATTCACCCCTCCACTTT
>.|TRBV9|.|TRBJ2-2
CASSVSTNTGELFF
TGTGCCAGCAGCGTTAGTACTAACACCGGGGAGCTGTTTTTT
>TRBD2|TRBV20-1|.|TRBJ2-3
CSASRTSGASTDTQYF
TGCAGTGCTTCCCGGACTAGCGGGGCTAGCACAGATACGCAGTATTTT
>TRBD2|TRBV25-1|.|TRBJ2-5
CASSATSGGYKETQYF
TGTGCCAGCAGTGCTACCAGCGGGGGTTACAAAGAGACCCAGTACTTC
>.|TRBV5-1|few|TRBJ2-7
CASSLGTVDAYEQYF
TGCGCCAGCAGCTTGGGGACAGTAGATGCTTACGAGCAGTACTTC
>.|TRBV9|.|TRBJ2-5
CASSVWGAQETQYF
TGTGCCAGCAGCGTCTGGGGGGCTCAAGAGACCCAGTACTTC
>TRBD2|TRBV7-8|.|TRBJ2-1
CASSPLSGPGYNEQFF
TGTGCCAGCAGCCCCCTTAGCGGGCCCGGCTACAATGAGCAGTTCTTC
>.|TRBV27|few|TRBJ2-1
CASTLGGETPYTQFF
TGTGCCAGCACCCTAGGAGGCGAGACCCCATATACGCAGTTCTTC
>.|TRBV9|.|TRBJ2-5
CASSSRGGREETQYF
TGTGCCAGCAGCTCAAGGGGGGGGCGGGAAGAGACCCAGTACTTC
>TRBD2|TRBV9|.|TRBJ2-1
CASSRQRGGEQFF
TGTGCCAGCAGCCGGCAGCGGGGGGGTGAGCAGTTCTTC
>.|TRBV19|.|TRBJ2-3
CASSRAKDTQYF
TGTGCCAGTAGCAGGGCCAAAGATACGCAGTATTTT
>.|TRBV7-9|.|TRBJ1-2
CASSLGHLSGYTF
TGTGCCAGCAGCTTAGGGCACCTATCCGGCTACACCTTC
>.|TRBV28|.|TRBJ2-3
CASRVLDRPDTQYF
TGTGCCAGCAGGGTGCTCGACCGGCCAGATACGCAGTATTTT
>.|TRBV9|many|TRBJ1-1
CASSVEGLNTEAFF
TGTGCCAGCAGCGTCGAGGGCTTGAACACTGAAGCTTTCTTT